This T cell receptor beta chain was captured by sequencing in a study of tumor-infiltrating lymphocytes in primary liver carcinoma. As for the study in general: Staging placed the tumors at T1-T3 N0M0, and they measured roughly 4 to 10 cm across.

Unsorted bulk tissue of about 18-34 mg yielded co-extracted RNA and DNA. Each sampled tumor had five separate regions taken from it. Every tumor specimen contained over 75% viable tumor cells. Germline V gene sequence: CDR1 SGHNT, CDR2 YYREEE (reference sequence). This CDR3 contains 15 residues. In the case of this clonotype: Germline is not matched at one junction end, which may reflect a read error.

The template, about 500 ng total RNA, yielded TCR beta cDNA made with a constant-region primer. Generation of the TCR beta libraries relied on three nested multiplex PCR rounds using slightly modified ARM-PCR. Amplification in the first two PCR rounds was performed using TRBV1-TRBV30 forward primers and a C-beta reverse primer for approximately 10 cycles each. One entry per CDR3 protein, called by TCRdb with MiXCR from the multiplex PCR reads. The sample consists of 30,000 to 40,000 distinct CDR3 sequences, around 74% of them appearing once. Sequencing was carried out using liver tumor tissue from sampling region 4. As to subset: tumor region T4, right-lateral pole. This clonotype was sampled from a middle-aged man with primary liver carcinoma and hepatitis B virus infection. This chain uses TRBV5-4 with TRBJ2-7; 9 bases align to TRBD2. The chain's CDR3 is CTSSLAGGRAYEQYF. CDR3 coding DNA: TGTACCAGCAGCTTGGCGGGCGGGAGGGCCTACGAGCAGTACTTC.